Below, 12 T cell receptor beta chains from the same sample are listed, as sequenced in a study of immune characterization of retroperitoneal liposarcoma. Each CDR3 protein is one row after TCRdb ran MiXCR on the PCR reads. The sample has around 3,000 distinct CDR3 sequences; about 47% are singletons. Input material: tumor tissue. The receptors originated from a male donor with retroperitoneal liposarcoma.

This chain joins TRBV7-2 and TRBJ1-5, with 7 bases that match TRBD1. The V gene's germline CDR1 is SGHTA and CDR2 FQGNSA. The CDR3 runs to 14 residues. Trimming cost V 5 bases and J 5 bases; bases outside gene matches: 6. The CDR3 region is CASSNRDRDQPQHF. The CDR3 DNA is TGTGCCAGCAGCAATCGGGACAGAGATCAGCCCCAGCATTTT.

A remark on this clonotype: The final CDR3 position lacks the conserved phenylalanine or tryptophan, pointing to a likely read error. The DNA is omitted, as the CDR3 cannot be located on it reliably, and the CDR3 follows TCRdb's listing. This chain uses TRBV6-6 with TRBJ2-6; the D call TRBD2 from the table was never checked on the DNA. Ends included, the CDR3 has 8 residues. CDR1 is MNHNY, CDR2 SVGAGI, per germline (reference sequence). The CDR3 region is CASSYTSG.

This clonotype has a single count. J is TRBJ2-6 and V is TRBV27; D uncertain. The CDR3 is 15 residues long. Germline V gene lookup returns CDR1 MNHEY and CDR2 SMNVEV (reference sequence). Deletions cut 6 bases from V and 4 bases from J, with 13 bases between. The CDR3, as DNA: TGTGCCAGCAGGGACCGCATAGCAGGGGCCAACGTCCTGACTTTC. Residues: CASRDRIAGANVLTF.

This sequence joins TRBV10-1 and TRBJ2-3, with D perhaps assigned TRBD1 or TRBD2 (5 bases each). The better agreement between TRBJ2-5 and the DNA end casts doubt on the J call. The CDR3 loop spans 14 amino acids. Germline-derived CDR1 and CDR2 are WNHNN and SYGVQD (reference sequence). The CDR3 spells CASRDPPDGGTQYF. CDR3 coding DNA: TGCGCCAGCAGAGACCCACCGGATGGGGGGACCCAGTACTTC.

The chain has TRBV5-5 and TRBJ2-5; 9 bases match TRBD1. With V trimmed by 2 bases and J by 5 bases, 13 bases remained unmatched. CDR1 SGHKS and CDR2 YYEKEE come from the germline V gene (reference sequence). This CDR3 is 17 amino acids long. CDR3 sequence reads: CASSFPGQGWSGETQYF. The CDR3 region has the DNA TGTGCCAGCAGCTTCCCGGGACAGGGATGGTCCGGGGAGACCCAGTACTTC.

This clonotype qualifies as medium-sized. This rearrangement joins TRBV7-6 to TRBJ2-7; no reliable D call. This CDR3 region has 14 residues. Trimming stripped 1 base from V and 4 bases from J, with 11 bases between. CDR1 SGHVS and CDR2 FNYEAQ come from the germline V gene. This chain's CDR3 is CASSLGPTRYEQYF. The DNA for the CDR3 is TGTGCCAGCAGCTTAGGTCCGACTCGATACGAGCAGTACTTC.

This rearrangement joins TRBV7-8 to TRBJ2-5; 11 bases map to TRBD2. V lost 5 bases to trimming and J lost 11 bases; unmatched junction nucleotides: 13. This CDR3 comprises 15 residues. Germline V gene lookup returns CDR1 SGHVS and CDR2 FQNEAQ. CDR3 sequence (DNA): TGTGCCAGCAGCCTCACTAGCGGGAGTTGGGGGGAGCAGTACTTC. As protein: CASSLTSGSWGEQYF.

The V call is TRBV6-1, the J call TRBJ1-6; 12 positions agree with TRBD1. The J segment lost 10 bases and the V segment lost 4 bases, leaving 5 bases of the junction unmatched. Germline CDR1 is MNHNS and CDR2 is SASEGT. The CDR3 is 15 residues long. Here the CDR3 DNA reads TGTGCCAGCAGTGTCGGGACAGGGGGCAGGTCACCCCTCCACTTT. Residues: CASSVGTGGRSPLHF.

The V and J genes are TRBV6-5 and TRBJ2-1; D is unclear. Germline assignment: CDR1 MNHEY and CDR2 SVGAGI. The ends were cut back, 0 bases at V and 9 bases at J, with 12 bases in the middle. The CDR3 runs 14 residues. The CDR3 DNA sequence: TGTGCCAGCAGTTACTCGATTGAGAGTGGTGAGCAGTTCTTC. Its protein is CASSYSIESGEQFF.

This clonotype is termed medium-sized. In DNA, the CDR3 is TGTGCCAGAATCGGACAGGCCAACGAGCAGTTCTTC. It yields the protein CARIGQANEQFF. The V call is TRBV6-1, the J call TRBJ2-1, with TRBD1 identical over 7 bases. The CDR3 runs 12 residues. Trimming took 9 bases from V and 10 from J; bases not matched to a gene: 9. Per germline, CDR1 MNHNS and CDR2 SASEGT.

The rearrangement uses TRBV6-1 and TRBJ2-5; no definite D call. CDR3 length: 14 residues. V shed 5 bases and J shed 5 bases, with 15 bases lying between them. The V gene's germline CDR1 is MNHNS and CDR2 SASEGT. The CDR3 nucleotides read TGTGCCAGCAGTTACCACGACGGGCGGGAGACCCAGTACTTC. This codes for CASSYHDGRETQYF.

J is TRBJ1-2 and V is TRBV5-4, with D unresolved. The CDR3 sequence is 15 residues long. V was cut by 0 bases and J by 3 bases, with 12 bases left in between. Germline CDR1 and CDR2: SGHNT and YYREEE (reference sequence). The CDR3 coding sequence is TGTGCCAGCAGCTTGGCCCCTCGGGCCGACTATGGCTACACCTTC. This sequence encodes CASSLAPRADYGYTF. The full variable domain, with the rest looked up from reference TRBV5-4 and TRBJ1-2, is ETGVTQSPTHLIKTRGQQVTLRCSSQSGHNTVSWYQQALGQGPQFIFQYYREEENGRGNFPPRFSGLQFPNYSSELNVNALELDDSALYLCASSLAPRADYGYTFGSGTRLTVV.